The T cell receptor (beta chain) described here comes from a study of cytomegalovirus exposure and HLA in healthy donors. It was with 60 Vbeta and 13 Jbeta primers that the PCR ran. The table came from immunoSEQ multiplex PCR; TCRdb's copy has only in-frame clones and leaves some out. The sample has 130,000 or so clones, 82% seen once; the top ten hold 1.5% to 2.5%. This CDR3 contains 14 residues. Germline V gene sequence: CDR1 SNHLY, CDR2 FYNNEI. Unmatched junction bases numbered 8, after V lost 11 bases and J lost 4 bases. A few counts support this clone. The chain links TRBV2 to TRBJ2-1; 10 bases map to TRBD1. The receptor comes from a woman in her thirties or forties in good health and CMV-seronegative. Sequencing was performed on PBMCs. CDR3 DNA sequence: TGTGCCGGCTCCGGGACAGGGGAATACAATGAGCAGTTCTTC. Its translation is CAGSGTGEYNEQFF.